This T cell receptor (beta chain) was profiled in a study of blood T cell repertoires in COVID-19. Overall study context: Sources were T cells, B-cell-depleted T cells, or PBMCs; the material itself was cDNA or gDNA.

Authors' analysis steps: Amplification of reference gene primers was used by the study to estimate nucleated cell counts. Method: immunoSEQ multiplex PCR; TCRdb's copy keeps in-frame clones and lacks some. Clonal size and the V and J genes are those of that table, whereas D and trimming came from the DNA. In the table there are about 240,000 clones, about 85% of which are singletons. The CDR3 consists of 13 residues. Germline V gene data show CDR1 as MNHEY and CDR2 as SVGAGI. Trimming took off 6 bases at V and 6 bases at J, with 13 bases between the two ends. What was sequenced was peripheral blood. The chain is built from TRBV6-5 and TRBJ2-3, with D perhaps matching TRBD2 (5 bases). The sequence came from a man between 60 and 70 years old who had recovered from COVID-19. CDR3 sequence reads: CASRLEGADTQYF. CDR3 coding DNA: TGTGCCAGCAGATTAGAGGGAGCCGATACGCAGTATTTT.